Listed below are T cell receptor beta chains from one sample, sequenced in a study of blood T cell repertoires in COVID-19. The protocol was immunoSEQ multiplex PCR, while the TCRdb copy is restricted to in-frame clones and leaves out a portion. The data show more than 250,000 clones, about nine tenths seen once. The sample consisted of peripheral blood. The receptors here all came from a woman aged 25 to 39 with COVID-19, enrolled during active disease. The CDR3 runs from the conserved cysteine through the conserved F or W. D genes are given only for firm matches. Expanded clones get a size class; other rows say once, few or many, or leave the size out.

>.|TRBJ1-3|.|TRBV5-1
CASSQQGPGNTIYF
TGCGCCAGCAGCCAACAGGGTCCTGGAAACACCATATATTTT
>.|TRBJ2-1|.|TRBV19
CATIGAPGYNEQFF
TGTGCAACCATAGGGGCTCCGGGCTACAATGAGCAGTTCTTC
>.|TRBJ1-2|.|TRBV19
CASSRDKNYGYTF
TGTGCCAGTAGTCGGGACAAAAACTATGGCTACACCTTC
>.|TRBJ1-2|.|TRBV5-4
CASSQGLNYGYTF
TGTGCCAGCAGCCAGGGACTGAATTATGGCTACACCTTC
>TRBD2|TRBJ2-3|.|TRBV18
CASSPGLAGTTDTQYF
TGTGCCAGCTCACCTGGACTAGCGGGGACGACAGATACGCAGTATTTT
>TRBD1|TRBJ1-1|.|TRBV5-5
CASSLLGQQNTEAFF
TGTGCCAGCAGCTTGTTGGGACAGCAGAACACTGAAGCTTTCTTT
>.|TRBJ2-7|once|TRBV11-2
CASSPGAGGYEQYF
TGTGCCAGCAGCCCCGGGGCAGGGGGGTACGAGCAGTACTTC
>.|TRBJ1-5|.|TRBV6-2/TRBV6-3
CASSYRTVNQPQHF
TGTGCCAGCAGTTACAGAACGGTCAATCAGCCCCAGCATTTT
>.|TRBJ1-5|.|TRBV16
CASSQLRTDLNQPQHF
TGTGCCAGCAGCCAATTGAGGACAGACCTTAATCAGCCCCAGCATTTT
>.|TRBJ2-3|.|TRBV27
CASSARTRESGTQYF
TGTGCCAGCAGTGCGAGGACACGGGAGTCGGGCACGCAGTATTTT
>TRBD2|TRBJ2-5|few|TRBV7-3
CASSSLGLAGETQYF
TGTGCCAGCAGCTCCCTAGGACTAGCTGGAGAGACCCAGTACTTC
>.|TRBJ2-2|.|TRBV10-3
CATLAEGGTGELFF
TGTGCCACCCTGGCCGAGGGTGGGACCGGGGAGCTGTTTTTT
>TRBD2|TRBJ2-4|.|TRBV27
CASSLSGGSYIQYF
TGTGCCAGCAGTTTAAGCGGGGGATCGTACATTCAGTACTTC
>TRBD1|TRBJ1-2|.|TRBV19
CASSRPGGDGYTF
TGTGCCAGTAGTAGACCAGGGGGCGACGGCTACACCTTC
>TRBD1|TRBJ1-2|.|TRBV2
CASSVTGAEGYTF
TGTGCCAGCAGCGTTACAGGGGCCGAGGGCTACACCTTC
>TRBD1|TRBJ1-2|.|TRBV6-1
CASSEGDRGYVHYGYTF
TGTGCCAGCAGTGAAGGGGACAGGGGTTATGTTCACTATGGCTACACCTTC
>.|TRBJ1-1|.|TRBV20-1
CSASDGGGRTEAFF
TGCAGTGCTAGTGATGGGGGGGGTCGTACTGAAGCTTTCTTT
>TRBD1|TRBJ1-1|.|TRBV7-9
CASSDDRVGTEAFF
TGTGCCAGCAGCGATGACAGGGTTGGCACTGAAGCTTTCTTT
>.|TRBJ1-2|.|TRBV29-1
CSVRDRDYGYTF
TGCAGCGTAAGAGACAGAGACTATGGCTACACCTTC
>.|TRBJ2-7|once|TRBV5-1
CASSMGRGDGSSYEQYF
TGCGCCAGCAGCATGGGCCGTGGGGACGGGAGCTCCTACGAGCAGTACTTC
>.|TRBJ2-7|.|TRBV6-1
CASSEALQMIYEQYF
TGTGCCAGCAGTGAAGCGCTTCAGATGATCTACGAGCAGTACTTC
>.|TRBJ1-2|.|TRBV7-2
CASSLGEGKPVYGYTF
TGTGCCAGCAGCTTAGGAGAGGGCAAGCCAGTCTATGGCTACACCTTC
>.|TRBJ1-2|.|TRBV6-5
CASSYSSGDGYGYTF
TGTGCCAGCAGTTACTCTTCGGGGGATGGCTATGGCTACACCTTC
>.|TRBJ1-1|.|TRBV3-1/TRBV3-2
CASSQDVGEAFF
TGTGCCAGCAGCCAAGATGTCGGTGAAGCTTTCTTT
>TRBD1|TRBJ1-1|.|TRBV30
CAWTPGQGVTEAFF
TGTGCCTGGACTCCGGGACAGGGCGTCACTGAAGCTTTCTTT
>.|TRBJ1-3|once|TRBV5-1
CASSLGVLGASGNTIYF
TGCGCCAGCAGCTTGGGGGTTCTGGGGGCCTCTGGAAACACCATATATTTT
>TRBD1|TRBJ1-5|.|TRBV4-1
CASSQGTGLMSNQPQHF
TGCGCCAGCAGCCAAGGGACAGGATTAATGAGCAATCAGCCCCAGCATTTT
>.|TRBJ1-3|.|TRBV7-8
CASSLAYGRGNGGNTIYF
TGTGCCAGCAGCTTAGCTTATGGACGGGGGAATGGTGGAAACACCATATATTTT
>.|TRBJ2-7|few|TRBV30
CAWKEGGAWSYEQYF
TGTGCCTGGAAAGAGGGGGGGGCCTGGTCCTACGAGCAGTACTTC
>.|TRBJ1-2|.|TRBV20-1
CSAEQDYGYTF
TGCAGTGCCGAGCAGGACTATGGCTACACCTTC
>TRBD1|TRBJ1-6|.|TRBV12-3/TRBV12-4
CASSLSGQSPLHF
TGTGCCAGCAGTTTATCGGGACAGTCACCCCTCCACTTT
>TRBD2|TRBJ2-1|once|TRBV6-5
CASSATSGGYNEQFF
TGTGCCAGCAGCGCAACTAGCGGGGGGTACAATGAGCAGTTCTTC
>.|TRBJ1-2|few|TRBV18
CASSPAGARNGYTF
TGTGCCAGCTCACCGGCAGGGGCACGGAATGGCTACACCTTC
>.|TRBJ1-5|.|TRBV7-2
CASSFFNQPQHF
TGTGCCAGCAGCTTCTTCAATCAGCCCCAGCATTTT
>.|TRBJ1-4|once|TRBV7-6
CASSPTDLGGEKLFF
TGTGCCAGCAGCCCGACGGACCTTGGAGGGGAAAAACTGTTTTTT
>.|TRBJ1-2|.|TRBV2
CASRGGVTWGYTF
TGTGCCAGCAGGGGCGGGGTGACGTGGGGCTACACCTTC
>.|TRBJ1-2|.|TRBV3-1/TRBV3-2
CASSFSGDSFGYTF
TGTGCCAGCAGCTTCTCCGGAGACAGTTTTGGCTACACCTTC
>TRBD1|TRBJ1-2|few|TRBV5-4
CASSLVDRHGYTF
TGTGCCAGCAGCTTAGTGGACAGGCATGGCTACACCTTC
>.|TRBJ1-6|.|TRBV9
CASSATVNGVNSPLHF
TGTGCCAGCAGCGCCACAGTAAATGGCGTAAATTCACCCCTCCACTTT
>.|TRBJ1-5|.|TRBV12-3/TRBV12-4
CASKQGSQPQHF
TGTGCCAGCAAACAGGGATCTCAGCCCCAGCATTTT
>.|TRBJ1-6|.|TRBV7-2
CASSLALSSYNSPLHF
TGTGCCAGCAGCTTAGCTTTGAGCTCCTATAATTCACCCCTCCACTTT
>.|TRBJ1-2|few|TRBV5-4
CASSLSENYGYTF
TGTGCCAGCAGCTTGTCCGAGAACTATGGCTACACCTTC
>.|TRBJ2-2|.|TRBV12-3/TRBV12-4
CASPGPTGELFF
TGTGCCAGCCCAGGGCCTACCGGGGAGCTGTTTTTT
>.|TRBJ2-7|once|TRBV9
CASSVSGSREQYF
TGTGCCAGCAGCGTCTCAGGGTCGCGCGAGCAGTACTTC
>.|TRBJ1-1|.|TRBV6-1
CASSEREGTEAFF
TGTGCCAGCAGTGAGAGGGAGGGCACTGAAGCTTTCTTT
>TRBD2|TRBJ2-5|.|TRBV5-4
CASSLAGGGIQETQYF
TGTGCCAGCAGCTTGGCGGGCGGGGGAATCCAGGAGACCCAGTACTTC
>.|TRBJ1-2|few|TRBV27
CASSEGNGYTF
TGTGCCAGCAGTGAGGGAAATGGCTACACCTTC
>.|TRBJ1-2|.|TRBV20-1
CSARVRYGYTF
TGCAGTGCTAGAGTCCGCTATGGCTACACCTTC
>.|TRBJ2-7|.|TRBV19
CASALADSSYEQYF
TGTGCCAGTGCTTTGGCAGACAGCTCCTACGAGCAGTACTTC
>TRBD1|TRBJ2-5|.|TRBV27
CASSPSSGQLNQETQYF
TGTGCCAGCAGTCCCTCTTCGGGACAGCTGAATCAAGAGACCCAGTACTTC
>TRBD1|TRBJ2-1|.|TRBV7-7
CASSPGTVGYEQFF
TGTGCCAGCAGTCCCGGGACAGTCGGTTATGAGCAGTTCTTC
>TRBD1|TRBJ1-4|.|TRBV2
CASRSPGQANEKLFF
TGTGCCAGCAGATCGCCGGGACAGGCTAATGAAAAACTGTTTTTT
>.|TRBJ1-2|.|TRBV29-1
CTSGFQHNYGYTF
TGCACCTCAGGCTTCCAGCATAACTATGGCTACACCTTC
>.|TRBJ2-5|.|TRBV7-8
CASSLQSTGTGRRAQYF
TGTGCCAGCAGCTTACAGAGCACCGGGACTGGTCGAAGGGCCCAGTACTTC
>.|TRBJ1-3|.|TRBV2
CASMVLGVGNTIYF
TGTGCCAGCATGGTTTTGGGCGTTGGAAACACCATATATTTT
>.|TRBJ1-2|.|TRBV7-2
CASRAIRWGSNYGYTF
TGTGCCAGCAGAGCTATCCGGTGGGGCTCTAACTATGGCTACACCTTC
>.|TRBJ2-2|.|TRBV4-1
CASSQDGTESYDTGELFF
TGCGCCAGCAGCCAAGATGGAACAGAATCGTATGACACCGGGGAGCTGTTTTTT
>.|TRBJ1-6|once|TRBV3-1/TRBV3-2
CASSQEAGVSPLHF
TGTGCCAGCAGCCAAGAGGCAGGGGTTTCACCCCTCCACTTT
>.|TRBJ1-5|.|TRBV19
CASSIPLSGVRQPQHF
TGTGCCAGTAGTATCCCCCTAAGCGGGGTTCGACAGCCCCAGCATTTT